This T cell receptor beta chain came from a study of T cell responses to AZD1222 COVID-19 vaccine. Study results and limitations: Reportedly, nearly half the spike-specific TCRs target unmutated variant regions. Every sample of the repertoires postdated the peak T cell response.

Worth noting for this clone: The antigen is not known.

Libraries were prepared by immunoSEQ multiplex PCR; TCRdb keeps only in-frame clonotypes and omits some of them. The table includes under 150,000 clones, about 93% detected once. The starting material was peripheral blood, obtained on day 0 of AZD1222 vaccination. The source is an adult in good health.

The chain's CDR3 is CASKPGIQGRDQPQHF. The DNA for the CDR3 is TGTGCCAGCAAGCCGGGGATACAGGGCCGGGATCAGCCCCAGCATTTT. V is TRBV21-1 and J is TRBJ1-5; TRBD1, the D gene given by the table, was not confirmed from the DNA. TRBV21-1 is reported as a pseudogene. CDR3 size: 16 residues.